This T cell receptor (beta chain) was observed in a study of T cell responses to AZD1222 COVID-19 vaccine. The study's findings and limits: Donors were mostly white British, more females; clonal diversity possibly underestimated. Spike was spanned by vaccine-associated CD4 TCRs, which were dominant at 160-218 and 743-854. Baseline antibody screening turned up just six seropositive AZD1222 recipients.

Second-dose recipients at about 4 or about 12 weeks were treated as one pooled group. Data came from immunoSEQ multiplex PCR; TCRdb stores just in-frame clones and leaves some out. Here the sample spans about 270,000 clones, around 93% being singletons. The CDR3 has 13 residues. Germline V lookup: CDR1 PRHDT, CDR2 FYEKMQ (reference sequence). The V end lost 6 bases, the J end lost 4 bases, and 12 bases lay between the germline ends. Of note for this clone: Its antigen is undetermined.

The clonotype was recovered from an adult who received the AZD1222 COVID-19 vaccine. The chain carries TRBV13 and TRBJ1-2, with D possibly matching TRBD1 (6 bases). Specimen: peripheral blood, collected 28 days after the second AZD1222 dose. This CDR3 is CASRKGGGYGYTF. In DNA form, the CDR3 reads TGTGCCAGCAGGAAAGGGGGAGGCTATGGCTACACCTTC.